The TCR beta chain described here comes from a study of radiotherapy plus CTLA-4 blockade in lung cancer. At the level of the study: There were objective responses in 15% to 20% of patients, and 31% had disease control.

Some clones are missing from TCRdb's copy, which holds only in-frame ones; the method was immunoSEQ multiplex PCR. The table lists 34,000 or so clones, around 70% of them singletons, with 12% to 15% in the top ten. Notes on the study in general: Among reported predictors of response, early blood T cell clone dynamics with interferon-beta performed best. Once radiotherapy plus ipilimumab had been given, TCR clones derived from tumor expanded in blood.

It was focal radiation plus CTLA-4 blockade with ipilimumab that patients with chemo-refractory metastatic non-small-cell lung cancer received. Germline V gives CDR1 MGHRA, CDR2 YSYEKL. V was shortened by 1 base and J by 7 bases, with 11 bases between the two germline ends. The CDR3 covers 14 residues. This clone is a singleton in its sample. Its target is not known. The TCR was taken from a human donor with non-small cell lung cancer that progressed on radiotherapy plus ipilimumab. The chain recombines TRBV4-1 with TRBJ1-5; TRBD1 is a possible D gene (6 bases). Sequencing was performed on peripheral blood, taken from a patient treated with radiotherapy plus ipilimumab. The CDR3 bases are TGCGCCAGCAGCCAAGGGGGACACAGCCAGCCCCAGCATTTT. This encodes CASSQGGHSQPQHF.